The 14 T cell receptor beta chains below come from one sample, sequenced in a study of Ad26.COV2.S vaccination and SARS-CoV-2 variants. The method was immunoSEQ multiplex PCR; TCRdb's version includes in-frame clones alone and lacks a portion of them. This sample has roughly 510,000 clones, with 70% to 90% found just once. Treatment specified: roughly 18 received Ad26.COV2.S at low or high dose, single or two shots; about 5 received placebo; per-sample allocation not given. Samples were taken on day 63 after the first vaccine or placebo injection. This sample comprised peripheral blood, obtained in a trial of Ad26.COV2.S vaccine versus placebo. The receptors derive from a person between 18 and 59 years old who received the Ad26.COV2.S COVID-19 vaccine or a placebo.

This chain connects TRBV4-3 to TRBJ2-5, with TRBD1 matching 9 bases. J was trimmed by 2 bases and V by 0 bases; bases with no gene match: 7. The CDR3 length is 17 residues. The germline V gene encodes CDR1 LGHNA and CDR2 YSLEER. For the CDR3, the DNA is TGCGCCAGCAGCCAAGACGCCGGGACAGGGATTCAAGAGACCCAGTACTTC. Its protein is CASSQDAGTGIQETQYF.

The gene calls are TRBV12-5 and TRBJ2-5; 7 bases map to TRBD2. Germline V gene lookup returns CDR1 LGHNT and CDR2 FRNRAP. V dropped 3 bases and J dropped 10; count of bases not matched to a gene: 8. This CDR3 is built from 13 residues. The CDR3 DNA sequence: TGTGCTAGTGGTTTTAAGGGCGGGAGTGACCAGTACTTC. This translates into CASGFKGGSDQYF.

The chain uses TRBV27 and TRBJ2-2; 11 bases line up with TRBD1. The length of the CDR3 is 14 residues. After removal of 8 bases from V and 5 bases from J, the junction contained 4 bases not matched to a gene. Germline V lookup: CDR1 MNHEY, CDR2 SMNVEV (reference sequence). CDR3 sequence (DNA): TGTGCCAGCGGACAGGGGGCGGGAACCGGGGAGCTGTTTTTT. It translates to CASGQGAGTGELFF.

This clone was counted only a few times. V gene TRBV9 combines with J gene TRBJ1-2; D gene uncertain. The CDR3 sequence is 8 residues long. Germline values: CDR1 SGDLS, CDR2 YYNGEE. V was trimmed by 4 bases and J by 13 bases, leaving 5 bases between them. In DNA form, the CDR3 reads TGTGCCAGCAGCCCCCCCACCTTC. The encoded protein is CASSPPTF.

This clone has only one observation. The CDR3 coding sequence is TGTGCCAGCTCACCGGAGGGACAGCCGACCGGGGAGCTGTTTTTT. Residues: CASSPEGQPTGELFF. The chain joins TRBV18 to TRBJ2-2; TRBD1 is a possible D gene (7 bases). This CDR3 has 15 residues. From germline, CDR1 is KGHSH and CDR2 LQKENI. The V gene lost 3 bases and the J gene lost 5 bases, with 13 bases spanning the gap.

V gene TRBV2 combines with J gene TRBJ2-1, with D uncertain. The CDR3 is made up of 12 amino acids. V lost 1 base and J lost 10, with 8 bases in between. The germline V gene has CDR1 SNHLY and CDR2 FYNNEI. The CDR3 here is CASSEGVGEQFF. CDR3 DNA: TGTGCCAGCAGTGAAGGGGTTGGGGAGCAGTTCTTC. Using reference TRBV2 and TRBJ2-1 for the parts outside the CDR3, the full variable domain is EPEVTQTPSHQVTQMGQEVILRCVPISNHLYFYWYRQILGQKVEFLVSFYNNEISEKSEIFDDQFSVERPDGSNFTLKIRSTKLEDSAMYFCASSEGVGEQFFGPGTRLTVL.

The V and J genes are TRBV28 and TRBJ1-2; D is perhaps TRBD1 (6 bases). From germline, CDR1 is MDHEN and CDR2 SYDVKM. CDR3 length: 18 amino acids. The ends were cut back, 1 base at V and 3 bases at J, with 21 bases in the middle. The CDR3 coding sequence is TGTGCCAGCAGTTTATATGTAGCGAGGGGGGCTGGGGACTATGGCTACACCTTC. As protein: CASSLYVARGAGDYGYTF.

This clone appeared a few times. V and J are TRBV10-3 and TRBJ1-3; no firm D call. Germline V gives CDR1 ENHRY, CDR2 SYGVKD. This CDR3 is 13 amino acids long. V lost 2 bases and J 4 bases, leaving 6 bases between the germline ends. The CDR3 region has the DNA TGTGCCATCAGTGAGGGCAGGGGAAACACCATATATTTT. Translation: CAISEGRGNTIYF.

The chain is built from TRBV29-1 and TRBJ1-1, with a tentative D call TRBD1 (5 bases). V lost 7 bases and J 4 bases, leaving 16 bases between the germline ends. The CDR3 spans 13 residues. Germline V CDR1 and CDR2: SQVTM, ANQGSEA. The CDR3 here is CSGDGVGGTEAFF. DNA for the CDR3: TGCAGCGGGGACGGAGTCGGGGGCACTGAAGCTTTCTTT.

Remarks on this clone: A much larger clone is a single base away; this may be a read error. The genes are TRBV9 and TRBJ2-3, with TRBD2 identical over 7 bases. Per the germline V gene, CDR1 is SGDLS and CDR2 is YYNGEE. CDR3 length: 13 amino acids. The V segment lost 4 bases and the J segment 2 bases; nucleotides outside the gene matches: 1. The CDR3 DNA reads TGTGCCAGCAGCCTAGCGGACACAGATACGCAGTATTTT. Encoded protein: CASSLADTDTQYF.

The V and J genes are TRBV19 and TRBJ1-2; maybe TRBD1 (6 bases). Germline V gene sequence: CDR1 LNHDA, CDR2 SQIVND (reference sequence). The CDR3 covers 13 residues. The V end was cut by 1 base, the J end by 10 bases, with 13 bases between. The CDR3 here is CASSIADSSSYTF. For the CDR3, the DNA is TGTGCCAGTAGTATAGCGGACAGCTCTTCCTACACCTTC.

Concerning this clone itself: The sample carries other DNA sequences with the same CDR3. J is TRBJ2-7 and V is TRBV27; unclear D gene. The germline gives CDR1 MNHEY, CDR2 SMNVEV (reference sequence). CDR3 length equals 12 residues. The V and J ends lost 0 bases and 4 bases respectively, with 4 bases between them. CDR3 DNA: TGTGCCAGCAGTTTATCAGGGTACGAGCAGTACTTC. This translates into CASSLSGYEQYF.

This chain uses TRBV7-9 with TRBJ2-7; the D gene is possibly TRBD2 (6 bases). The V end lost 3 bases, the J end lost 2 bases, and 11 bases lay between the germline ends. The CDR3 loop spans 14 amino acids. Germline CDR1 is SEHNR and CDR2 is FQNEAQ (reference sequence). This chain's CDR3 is CASSFGGVTYEQYF. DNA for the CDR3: TGTGCCAGCAGCTTCGGAGGGGTAACCTACGAGCAGTACTTC. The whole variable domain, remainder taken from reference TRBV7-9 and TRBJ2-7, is DTGVSQNPRHKITKRGQNVTFRCDPISEHNRLYWYRQTLGQGPEFLTYFQNEAQLEKSRLLSDRFSAERPKGSFSTLEIQRTEQGDSAMYLCASSFGGVTYEQYFGPGTRLTVT.

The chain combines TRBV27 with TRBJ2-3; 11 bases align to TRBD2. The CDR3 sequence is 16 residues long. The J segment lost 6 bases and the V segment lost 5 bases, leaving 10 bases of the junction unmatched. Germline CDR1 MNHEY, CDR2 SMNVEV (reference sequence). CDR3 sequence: CASSTGLAGIWDTQYF. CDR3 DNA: TGTGCCAGCAGTACCGGACTAGCGGGTATCTGGGATACGCAGTATTTT.